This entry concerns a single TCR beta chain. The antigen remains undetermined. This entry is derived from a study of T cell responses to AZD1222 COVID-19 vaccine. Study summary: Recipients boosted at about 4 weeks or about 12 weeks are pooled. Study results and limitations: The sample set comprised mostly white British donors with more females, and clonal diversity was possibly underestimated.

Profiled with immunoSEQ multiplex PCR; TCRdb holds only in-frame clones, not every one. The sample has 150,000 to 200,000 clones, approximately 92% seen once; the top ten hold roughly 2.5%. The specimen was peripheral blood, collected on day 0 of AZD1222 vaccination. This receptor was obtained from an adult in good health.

CDR3 in amino acids: CASRGAAEGPWTSAAYEQYF. The CDR3 coding sequence is TGTGCCAGCAGGGGGGCCGCCGAGGGGCCCTGGACTAGCGCAGCCTACGAGCAGTACTTC. J is TRBJ2-7 and V is TRBV2; 9 positions agree with TRBD2. V shed 6 bases, J shed 2 bases, and the junction held 23 bases outside the gene matches. The germline gives CDR1 SNHLY, CDR2 FYNNEI. The CDR3 is 20 amino acids.